The 21 T cell receptor beta chains given below trace back to one sample, sequenced in a study of neurological immune-mediated disorders. TCRdb used MiXCR to reprocess the 5' RACE reads, holding one entry per CDR3 protein. The sample has about 16,000 distinct CDR3 sequences; around 9.7% are singletons. The material sequenced was CD8+ T cells from blood. These receptor sequences come from a man between 45 and 60 years old in good health.

This clonotype was recorded many times. The chain carries TRBV5-5 and TRBJ2-3; 7 bases align to TRBD1. Germline CDR1 reads SGHKS; CDR2 reads YYEKEE (reference sequence). The trim removed 4 bases at V and 2 bases at J, leaving 7 bases unmatched. The CDR3 contains 15 residues. The DNA of the CDR3 is TGTGCCAGCAGCCTAGCAGGGACAGACACAGATACGCAGTATTTT. Its translation is CASSLAGTDTDTQYF.

Details on this clonotype: Possible read error: a much larger clone is one base away. This chain links TRBV2 with TRBJ2-7, with D uncertain. The germline gives CDR1 SNHLY, CDR2 FYNNEI. This CDR3 comprises 11 residues. This chain's CDR3 is CASRPGNEHYF. The CDR3 DNA reads as TGTGCCAGCAGGCCCGGCAACGAGCATTACTTC.

The table lists this clonotype with many counts. The chain combines TRBV5-1 with TRBJ2-3; 7 nucleotides agree with TRBD1. This CDR3 is built from 14 residues. CDR1 is SGHRS, CDR2 YFSETQ, per germline. Losses at the gene ends were 0 bases for V and 4 bases for J; bases not matched to a gene: 2. The CDR3 DNA follows: TGCGCCAGCAGCTTGGGACAGGGCGCAGATACGCAGTATTTT. It translates to CASSLGQGADTQYF.

This clonotype was recorded at least ten times. J is TRBJ2-2 and V is TRBV6-5; D is uncertain. The CDR3 has 18 amino acids. Trimming cost V 0 bases and J 2 bases, with 16 bases left between them. Germline CDR1 reads MNHEY; CDR2 reads SVGAGI. In DNA form, the CDR3 reads TGTGCCAGCAGTTACTCGGCCCTCACCAGCCTAAACACCGGGGAGCTGTTTTTT. Translated, it gives CASSYSALTSLNTGELFF.

This clonotype was counted ten times or more. V usage is TRBV20-1 and J usage is TRBJ2-7; the D is unclear. The V gene lost 3 bases and the J gene lost 4 bases, with 10 bases spanning the gap. The CDR3 sequence is 12 residues long. The germline CDR1 and CDR2 sequences are DFQATT and SNEGSKA (reference sequence). The CDR3 loop reads CSASVHGYEQYF. CDR3 DNA sequence: TGCAGTGCTAGCGTCCACGGATACGAGCAGTACTTC.

This clonotype was seen repeatedly, ten times or more. J is TRBJ2-5 and V is TRBV6-1; TRBD1 matches 9 bases. CDR3 length: 13 amino acids. The J segment lost 5 bases and the V segment lost 6 bases, leaving 4 bases of the junction unmatched. Germline CDR1 is MNHNS and CDR2 is SASEGT. The CDR3 nucleotides are TGTGCCAGCAGCCGACAGGGGGTTGAGACCCAGTACTTC. It codes for CASSRQGVETQYF.

V and J are TRBV9 and TRBJ2-3, with 7 positions matching TRBD2. The CDR3 runs to 16 residues. The germline gives CDR1 SGDLS, CDR2 YYNGEE. With V trimmed by 3 bases and J by 5 bases, 12 bases remained unmatched. The CDR3 here is CASSGLRRECGDTQYF. The CDR3 region has the DNA TGTGCCAGCAGCGGACTGCGGCGGGAGTGCGGAGATACGCAGTATTTT. The full variable domain, with the rest looked up from reference TRBV9 and TRBJ2-3, is DSGVTQTPKHLITATGQRVTLRCSPRSGDLSVYWYQQSLDQGLQFLIQYYNGEERAKGNILERFSAQQFPDLHSELNLSSLELGDSALYFCASSGLRRECGDTQYFGPGTRLTVL.

At least ten counts were recorded for this clonotype. J is TRBJ1-1 and V is TRBV12-3 or TRBV12-4; D is possibly TRBD1 (6 bases). Trimming removed 3 bases from V and 5 bases from J, with 10 bases in between. The CDR3 is made up of 13 amino acids. Written as DNA, the CDR3 is TGTGCCAGCAGTTTGGGGGGCTGGACTGAAGCTTTCTTT. It is translated as CASSLGGWTEAFF.

This clonotype was observed at least ten times. This CDR3 reads CASSQDLTSGSNTEQFF. CDR3 sequence (DNA): TGCGCCAGCAGCCAAGATTTAACTAGCGGGAGTAATACTGAGCAGTTCTTC. The chain combines TRBV4-3 with TRBJ2-1, with 11 bases lining up with TRBD2. Germline V lookup: CDR1 LGHNA, CDR2 YSLEER. V dropped 0 bases and J dropped 9; count of bases not matched to a gene: 10. The CDR3 has 17 residues.

This clonotype occurred many times. This chain uses TRBV7-9 with TRBJ2-7, with no clear D. The CDR3 has 15 residues. The V end lost 1 base, the J end lost 4 bases, and 14 bases lay between the germline ends. Germline V CDR1 and CDR2: SEHNR, FQNEAQ (reference sequence). CDR3 protein: CASSLDRLSPYEQYF. The CDR3 nucleotides are TGTGCCAGCAGCTTAGACCGCCTATCCCCTTACGAGCAGTACTTC.

At least ten counts were recorded for this clonotype. This rearrangement joins TRBV5-5 to TRBJ2-2; 8 nucleotides align to TRBD2. The CDR3 runs to 17 residues. V lost 2 bases and J lost 5; bases outside the gene matches: 11. The V gene's germline CDR1 is SGHKS and CDR2 YYEKEE (reference sequence). The CDR3 reads CASSFGLSGSRTGELFF. CDR3 nucleotides: TGTGCCAGCAGCTTTGGCCTGAGCGGGAGTCGTACCGGGGAGCTGTTTTTT.

This chain joins TRBV4-2 and TRBJ2-7; D unclear. V was clipped by 8 bases and J by 2 bases, with 16 bases between them. From germline, CDR1 is LGHNA and CDR2 YNFKEQ. The CDR3 has 14 amino acids. CDR3 in amino acids: CASQDVEGPYEQYF. DNA of the CDR3: TGTGCCAGCCAAGATGTAGAAGGGCCCTACGAGCAGTACTTC.

This clonotype was found many times. V is TRBV29-1 and J is TRBJ2-1, with 8 bases that match TRBD2. This CDR3 has 15 residues. Germline CDR1 SQVTM, CDR2 ANQGSEA. The J segment lost 1 base and the V segment lost 4 bases, leaving 6 bases of the junction unmatched. The CDR3 spells CSVVTSGRSYNEQFF. The DNA for the CDR3 is TGCAGCGTTGTAACTAGCGGACGATCCTACAATGAGCAGTTCTTC.

This clonotype has a count of ten or more. The chain's CDR3 is CASSSQGAGITEQYF. DNA for the CDR3: TGTGCCAGCAGCTCACAGGGGGCTGGTATTACCGAGCAGTACTTC. This chain connects TRBV7-9 to TRBJ2-7, with 9 bases lining up with TRBD1. V lost 4 bases, J lost 6 bases, and 10 bases stayed unmatched. The CDR3 is 15 residues long. Per the germline V gene, CDR1 is SEHNR and CDR2 is FQNEAQ (reference sequence).

Ten or more counts support this clonotype. J is TRBJ1-1 and V is TRBV7-2; 11 bases map to TRBD1. The germline V gene has CDR1 SGHTA and CDR2 FQGNSA. Trimming removed 5 bases from V and 4 bases from J; junction bases left unmatched: 9. CDR3 size: 16 residues. CDR3 residues: CASSTRTGGALTEAFF. CDR3 DNA sequence: TGTGCCAGCAGCACCCGGACAGGGGGCGCGCTCACTGAAGCTTTCTTT. The full variable domain, with the rest looked up from reference TRBV7-2 and TRBJ1-1, is GAGVSQSPSNKVTEKGKDVELRCDPISGHTALYWYRQSLGQGLEFLIYFQGNSAPDKSGLPSDRFSAERTGGSVSTLTIQRTQQEDSAVYLCASSTRTGGALTEAFFGQGTRLTVV.

This clonotype appeared many times. The chain joins TRBV6-5 to TRBJ2-3; a possible D gene is TRBD2 (6 bases). In germline, CDR1 is MNHEY, CDR2 SVGAGI. The CDR3 is made up of 15 amino acids. Trimming took off 6 bases at V and 0 bases at J, with 13 bases between the two ends. CDR3 DNA sequence: TGTGCCAGCAGCGAGCCGGGACTCAGCACAGATACGCAGTATTTT. It specifies CASSEPGLSTDTQYF.

This clonotype was recorded many times. The chain has TRBV4-3 and TRBJ2-6; D gene uncertain. There are 16 residues in the CDR3. Germline CDR1 LGHNA, CDR2 YSLEER. V was shortened by 1 base and J by 0 bases, with 7 bases between the two germline ends. The CDR3 nucleotides read TGCGCCAGCAGCCAAGTTGCTGGCTCTGGGGCCAACGTCCTGACTTTC. Protein product: CASSQVAGSGANVLTF.

This clonotype was counted ten times or more. The V call is TRBV29-1, the J call TRBJ2-3, with D unresolved. Per germline, CDR1 SQVTM and CDR2 ANQGSEA. CDR3 length: 12 residues. Trimming removed 2 bases from V and 8 bases from J, with 11 bases in between. CDR3 loop: CSVETTHGTQYF. CDR3 coding DNA: TGCAGCGTTGAAACCACCCACGGTACGCAGTATTTT.

This clonotype was counted only a few times. The chain uses TRBV20-1 and TRBJ2-1; 9 bases map to TRBD1. Germline lookup yields CDR1 DFQATT and CDR2 SNEGSKA (reference sequence). J lost 4 bases, V lost 8 bases, and 9 bases had no gene match. The CDR3 is 14 residues long. This CDR3 reads CSKKGQGDYNEQFF. CDR3 nucleotides: TGCAGTAAAAAGGGACAGGGTGATTACAATGAGCAGTTCTTC.

In its sample, this clonotype was seen many times. The chain joins TRBV6-2 or TRBV6-3 to TRBJ2-1, with 12 bases aligning to TRBD1. V was clipped by 4 bases and J by 0 bases; unmatched bases: 10. This CDR3 is 19 amino acids long. The germline gives CDR1 MNHEY, CDR2 SVGEGT. CDR3 sequence (DNA): TGTGCCAGCAGTTGGGGGGGGACAGGGGGCCCGAGCTCCTACAATGAGCAGTTCTTC. It is translated as CASSWGGTGGPSSYNEQFF.

This clonotype was recorded at least ten times. The J gene is TRBJ2-7, the V gene TRBV29-1, with 8 bases identical to TRBD2. With V trimmed by 5 bases and J by 2 bases, 14 bases remained unmatched. The CDR3 sequence is 16 residues long. Germline V gene lookup returns CDR1 SQVTM and CDR2 ANQGSEA. The CDR3 protein is CSVFAPLAGPTYEQYF. The CDR3 nucleotides are TGCAGCGTTTTCGCACCTCTAGCGGGCCCTACCTACGAGCAGTACTTC.